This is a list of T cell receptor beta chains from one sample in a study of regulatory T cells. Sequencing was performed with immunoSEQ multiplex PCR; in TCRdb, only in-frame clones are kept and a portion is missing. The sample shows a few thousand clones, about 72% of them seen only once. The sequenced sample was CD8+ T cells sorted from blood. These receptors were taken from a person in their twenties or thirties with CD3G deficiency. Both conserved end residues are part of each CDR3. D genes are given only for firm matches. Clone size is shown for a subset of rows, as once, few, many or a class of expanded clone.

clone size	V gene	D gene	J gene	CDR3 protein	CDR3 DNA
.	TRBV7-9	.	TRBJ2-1	CASSLGGGRYNEQFF	TGTGCCAGCAGCTTAGGTGGGGGACGGTACAATGAGCAGTTCTTC
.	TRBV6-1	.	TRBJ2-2	CASRPAGTGELFF	TGTGCCAGCAGGCCCGCAGGGACCGGGGAGCTGTTTTTT
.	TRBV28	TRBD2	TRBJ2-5	CASSLTSGGFTTQYF	TGTGCCAGCAGTTTAACTAGCGGGGGGTTTACGACCCAGTACTTC
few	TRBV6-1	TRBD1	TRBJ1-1	CASSQPGTANTEAFF	TGTGCCAGCAGCCAACCCGGGACAGCGAACACTGAAGCTTTCTTT
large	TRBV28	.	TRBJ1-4	CASSSHSTNEKLFF	TGTGCCAGCAGTTCTCATTCAACTAATGAAAAACTGTTTTTT
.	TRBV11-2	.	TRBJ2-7	CASSLGAGGTYEQYF	TGTGCCAGCAGCTTAGGGGCAGGCGGAACCTACGAGCAGTACTTC
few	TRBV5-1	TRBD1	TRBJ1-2	CASSQMGQGDGYTF	TGCGCCAGCAGCCAAATGGGACAGGGAGATGGCTACACCTTC
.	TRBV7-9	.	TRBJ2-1	CASSPMGDPGEQFF	TGTGCCAGCAGCCCAATGGGAGACCCGGGTGAGCAGTTCTTC
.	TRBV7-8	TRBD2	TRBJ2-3	CASSLAPAGGYPDTQYF	TGTGCCAGCAGCTTAGCGCCAGCGGGGGGCTATCCAGATACGCAGTATTTT
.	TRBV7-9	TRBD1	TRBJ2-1	CASSSGPGQSYNEQFF	TGTGCCAGCAGCTCCGGCCCGGGACAGTCCTACAATGAGCAGTTCTTC
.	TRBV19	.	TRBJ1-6	CASSAGERQESNSPLHF	TGTGCCAGTAGTGCCGGGGAAAGACAGGAGTCAAATTCACCCCTCCACTTT
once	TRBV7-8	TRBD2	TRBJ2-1	CASSFQGSGGSYNEQFF	TGTGCCAGCAGCTTCCAGGGTAGCGGGGGGTCCTACAATGAGCAGTTCTTC
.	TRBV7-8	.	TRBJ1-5	CASSLGHTKGPPQHF	TGTGCCAGCAGCTTAGGCCATACCAAGGGACCGCCCCAGCATTTT
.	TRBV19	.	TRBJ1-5	CASSTGSGKDQPQHF	TGTGCCAGTAGTACCGGCTCGGGGAAAGATCAGCCCCAGCATTTT
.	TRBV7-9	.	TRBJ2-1	CASSLRGRNEQFF	TGTGCCAGCAGCTTACGCGGGCGCAATGAGCAGTTCTTC
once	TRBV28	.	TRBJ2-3	CASSLPDPSATGGYTDTQYF	TGTGCCAGCAGCCTCCCCGACCCCTCTGCGACAGGTGGTTACACAGATACGCAGTATTTT
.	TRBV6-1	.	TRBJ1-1	CASSERAGHYVDTEAFF	TGTGCCAGCAGTGAAAGAGCTGGACACTATGTCGACACTGAAGCTTTCTTT
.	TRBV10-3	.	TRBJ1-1	CAISAGGGQGAEAFF	TGTGCCATCAGTGCCGGGGGCGGCCAGGGTGCTGAAGCTTTCTTT
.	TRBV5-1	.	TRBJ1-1	CASSLGGGLGKEAFF	TGCGCCAGCAGCTTAGGGGGAGGCCTTGGGAAAGAAGCTTTCTTT
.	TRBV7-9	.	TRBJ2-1	CASSLAQGNEQFF	TGTGCCAGCAGCTTAGCGCAGGGTAATGAGCAGTTCTTC
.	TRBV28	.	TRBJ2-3	CASSLTDRHSTDTQYF	TGTGCCAGCAGTTTAACCGACAGACACAGCACAGATACGCAGTATTTT
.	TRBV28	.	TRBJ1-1	CASSRAGLNTEAFF	TGTGCCAGCAGTAGAGCTGGCCTGAACACTGAAGCTTTCTTT
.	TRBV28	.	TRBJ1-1	CASSRNTEAFF	TGTGCCAGCAGTCGCAACACTGAAGCTTTCTTT
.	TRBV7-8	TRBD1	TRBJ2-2	CASSLSTGKAHTGELFF	TGTGCCAGCAGCCTATCGACAGGGAAGGCGCACACCGGGGAGCTGTTTTTT
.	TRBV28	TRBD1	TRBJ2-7	CASSRTGGRLGEQYF	TGTGCCAGCAGCAGGACAGGCGGAAGGTTAGGCGAGCAGTACTTC
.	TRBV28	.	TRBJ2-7	CASSNRRQAQYF	TGTGCCAGCAGCAACAGGAGACAGGCGCAGTACTTC
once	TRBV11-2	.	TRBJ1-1	CASSLSGENTEAFF	TGTGCCAGCAGCTTAAGCGGAGAGAACACTGAAGCTTTCTTT
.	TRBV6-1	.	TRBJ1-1	CASSEWVTEAFF	TGTGCCAGCAGTGAATGGGTCACTGAAGCTTTCTTT
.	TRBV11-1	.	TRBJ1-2	CASSQAGPRGYTF	TGTGCCAGCAGCCAGGCGGGGCCGCGAGGCTACACCTTC
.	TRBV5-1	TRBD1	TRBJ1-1	CASSRGGGTEAFF	TGCGCCAGCAGCAGAGGGGGCGGCACTGAAGCTTTCTTT
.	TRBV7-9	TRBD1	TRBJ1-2	CASSADRDYGYTF	TGTGCCAGCAGCGCCGACAGGGACTATGGCTACACCTTC
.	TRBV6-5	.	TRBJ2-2	CASTLETGELFF	TGTGCCAGCACCCTGGAAACCGGGGAGCTGTTTTTT
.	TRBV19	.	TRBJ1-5	CASSLRTTGHLSSNQPQHF	TGTGCCAGTAGCCTCAGAACCACAGGTCACCTCTCGAGCAATCAGCCCCAGCATTTT
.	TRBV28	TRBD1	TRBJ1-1	CASTPIMTGRGTEAFF	TGTGCCAGCACCCCTATTATGACAGGGAGAGGTACTGAAGCTTTCTTT
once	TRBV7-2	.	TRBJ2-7	CASSLVGGAEQYF	TGTGCCAGCAGCTTAGTGGGCGGGGCTGAGCAGTACTTC
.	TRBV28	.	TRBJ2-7	CASSSGDRTYEQYF	TGTGCCAGCAGTTCTGGGGACCGCACCTACGAGCAGTACTTC
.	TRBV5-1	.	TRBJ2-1	CASSSQGLGNEQFF	TGCGCCAGCAGCTCTCAGGGCCTGGGGAATGAGCAGTTCTTC
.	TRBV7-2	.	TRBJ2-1	CASSLYNRYNEQFF	TGTGCCAGCAGCTTATATAACAGATACAATGAGCAGTTCTTC
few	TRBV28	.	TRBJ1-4	CASTRDGEKLFF	TGTGCCAGCACCAGGGACGGTGAAAAACTGTTTTTT
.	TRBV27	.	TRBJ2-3	CASRGSGTDTQYF	TGTGCCAGCAGAGGGTCTGGCACAGATACGCAGTATTTT
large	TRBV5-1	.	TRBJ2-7	CASSLDPGPTYEQYF	TGCGCCAGCAGCTTGGATCCGGGGCCCACCTACGAGCAGTACTTC
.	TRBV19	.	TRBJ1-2	CASSTRAQDGYTF	TGTGCCAGTAGTACCCGGGCGCAGGATGGCTACACCTTC
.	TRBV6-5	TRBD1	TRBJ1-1	CASSYLFTGAEAFF	TGTGCCAGCAGTTACCTATTCACAGGGGCCGAAGCTTTCTTT
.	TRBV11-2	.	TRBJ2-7	CASSLLTPRGEQYF	TGTGCCAGCAGCTTACTCACTCCGAGGGGCGAGCAGTACTTC
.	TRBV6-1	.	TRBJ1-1	CATRKGTEAFF	TGTGCCACAAGGAAAGGGACTGAAGCTTTCTTT
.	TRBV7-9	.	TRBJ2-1	CASSLGIYSYNEQFF	TGTGCCAGCAGCCTTGGGATTTACTCATACAATGAGCAGTTCTTC